A selection of T cell receptor beta chains follows, all from one sample in a study of cytomegalovirus exposure and HLA in healthy donors. Sequencing was performed with immunoSEQ multiplex PCR; in TCRdb, only in-frame clones are kept and a portion is missing. The repertoire holds some 150,000 clones, with over 70% as singletons. Sequenced sample: PBMCs. The receptors shown here come from a man younger than 45 in good health and CMV-seronegative. Both conserved end residues are part of each CDR3. Each record gives: D gene, J gene, clone size, V gene, CDR3 protein, CDR3 DNA. The D gene is left open where the match is weak. Some rows mark clone size as missing; the rest say once, few, many or name a class of expanded clone.

>-|TRBJ2-1|-|TRBV5-4
CASSLGGREQFF
TGTGCCAGCAGCCTGGGGGGGCGGGAGCAGTTCTTC
>TRBD1|TRBJ2-7|-|TRBV9
CASSPTGQGYEQYF
TGTGCCAGCAGCCCGACGGGACAGGGTTACGAGCAGTACTTC
>TRBD1|TRBJ1-1|-|TRBV19
CASHRQGTEAFF
TGTGCCAGTCACCGACAGGGGACTGAAGCTTTCTTT
>TRBD1|TRBJ1-1|-|TRBV5-4
CASSLGGNTEAFF
TGTGCCAGCAGCTTAGGGGGCAACACTGAAGCTTTCTTT
>-|TRBJ2-1|-|TRBV7-2
CASSPSEGHYNEQFF
TGTGCCAGCAGCCCATCGGAGGGGCACTACAATGAGCAGTTCTTC
>-|TRBJ1-1|-|TRBV25-1
CASSEWGGTEAFF
TGTGCCAGCAGTGAATGGGGGGGTACTGAAGCTTTCTTT
>TRBD1|TRBJ1-1|-|TRBV19
CASSPFLGQGRAFF
TGTGCCAGTTCTCCGTTCCTTGGACAGGGACGGGCTTTCTTT
>-|TRBJ2-3|-|TRBV7-2
CASSLEGVYSSTDTQYF
TGTGCCAGCAGCTTAGAAGGGGTTTACTCCTCCACAGATACGCAGTATTTT
>TRBD1|TRBJ2-2|few|TRBV30
CAWEPSGQGAGELFF
TGTGCCTGGGAACCTTCGGGACAGGGGGCCGGGGAGCTGTTTTTT
>-|TRBJ2-7|-|TRBV28
CASSRAYEQYF
TGTGCCAGCTCCCGGGCCTACGAGCAGTACTTC
>TRBD1|TRBJ2-3|-|TRBV2
CASSVQGVADTQYF
TGTGCCAGCAGTGTCCAGGGGGTGGCAGATACGCAGTATTTT
>TRBD2|TRBJ2-3|-|TRBV6-6
CASRWTSGSLDTQYF
TGTGCCAGCAGATGGACTAGCGGGTCTCTCGATACGCAGTATTTT
>-|TRBJ2-1|-|TRBV6-5
CASSRTLLVEQFF
TGTGCCAGCAGTCGGACTCTGCTGGTGGAGCAGTTCTTC
>-|TRBJ1-1|-|TRBV6-1
CASSGEIPSNTEAFF
TGTGCCAGCAGTGGCGAGATTCCGTCGAACACTGAAGCTTTCTTT
>TRBD1|TRBJ1-2|-|TRBV6-5
CATMTGGSYGYTF
TGTGCCACCATGACAGGGGGAAGCTATGGCTACACCTTC
>TRBD1|TRBJ1-6|-|TRBV7-2
CASSLNRDRASLHF
TGTGCCAGCAGCCTAAACCGGGACAGGGCTTCCCTCCACTTT
>TRBD1|TRBJ2-1|-|TRBV5-5
CASSGDRGLDEQFF
TGTGCCAGCAGCGGTGACAGGGGGCTTGATGAGCAGTTCTTC
>TRBD1|TRBJ1-4|once|TRBV29-1
CSVKTGSNEKLFF
TGCAGCGTCAAGACAGGGAGTAATGAAAAACTGTTTTTT
>TRBD1|TRBJ2-1|-|TRBV2
CASSPGTGGLEQFF
TGTGCCAGCAGTCCCGGGACAGGGGGCCTTGAGCAGTTCTTC
>-|TRBJ1-5|-|TRBV29-1
CSVAENSNQPQHF
TGCAGCGTTGCGGAGAATAGCAATCAGCCCCAGCATTTT
>-|TRBJ2-5|-|TRBV28
CASTKGGSQETQYF
TGTGCCAGCACCAAGGGAGGCAGCCAAGAGACCCAGTACTTC
>-|TRBJ1-6|-|TRBV7-8
CASSLDLNSPLHF
TGTGCCAGCAGCTTAGACTTGAATTCACCCCTCCACTTT
>-|TRBJ2-7|-|TRBV27
CASSLSRVHEQYF
TGTGCCAGCAGTTTATCACGGGTTCACGAGCAGTACTTC
>-|TRBJ2-7|few|TRBV5-6
CASSLGQLSYEQYF
TGTGCCAGCAGCTTGGGACAGCTTTCCTACGAGCAGTACTTC
>TRBD1|TRBJ2-7|-|TRBV9
CASSVGTGYSYEQYF
TGTGCCAGCAGCGTAGGGACAGGGTACTCCTACGAGCAGTACTTC
>TRBD1|TRBJ1-1|-|TRBV7-9
CASTGGGSDTEAFF
TGTGCCAGTACAGGGGGCGGCTCCGACACTGAAGCTTTCTTT
>TRBD1|TRBJ2-2|-|TRBV13
CASSRDRGYTGELFF
TGTGCCAGCAGTCGCGACAGGGGATACACCGGGGAGCTGTTTTTT
>TRBD1|TRBJ1-4|-|TRBV7-6
CASSYGTGGVNEKLFF
TGTGCCAGCAGCTACGGGACAGGGGGCGTAAATGAAAAACTGTTTTTT
>TRBD2|TRBJ2-7|once|TRBV7-2
CASSRLGGVAVYEQYF
TGTGCCAGCAGCCGTCTCGGGGGGGTAGCGGTCTACGAGCAGTACTTC
>-|TRBJ2-7|-|TRBV25-1
CASREWDTAFGEQYF
TGTGCCAGCAGGGAGTGGGACACGGCGTTTGGGGAGCAGTACTTC
>-|TRBJ1-2|-|TRBV13
CASSLGQGSDYGYTF
TGTGCCAGCAGCTTAGGGCAGGGAAGTGACTATGGCTACACCTTC
>-|TRBJ2-3|few|TRBV6-1
CASSDYRVPDTQYF
TGTGCCAGCAGTGATTACAGGGTGCCAGATACGCAGTATTTT
>-|TRBJ1-1|once|TRBV28
CASSLVQGRNTEAFF
TGTGCCAGCAGTTTAGTCCAGGGGCGGAACACTGAAGCTTTCTTT
>-|TRBJ2-3|-|TRBV27
CASSIPAVLTDTQYF
TGTGCCAGCAGCATCCCCGCAGTTCTCACAGATACGCAGTATTTT
>TRBD1|TRBJ1-1|-|TRBV7-9
CASSLRDGTENTEAFF
TGTGCCAGCAGCCTACGGGACGGGACAGAGAACACTGAAGCTTTCTTT
>TRBD2|TRBJ2-7|-|TRBV6-1
CASSEGLAGSYEQYF
TGTGCCAGCAGTGAGGGACTAGCGGGCTCCTACGAGCAGTACTTC
>-|TRBJ1-1|few|TRBV6-5
CASSTRENTEAFF
TGTGCCAGCAGTACGCGGGAAAACACTGAAGCTTTCTTT
>TRBD1|TRBJ2-4|once|TRBV25-1
CASSETGQGAPAKNIQYF
TGTGCCAGCAGTGAGACCGGACAGGGGGCGCCGGCCAAAAACATTCAGTACTTC
>-|TRBJ1-1|-|TRBV7-2
CASSPTGPTEAFF
TGTGCCAGCAGCCCCACAGGGCCCACTGAAGCTTTCTTT
>TRBD1|TRBJ1-2|-|TRBV28
CASSRQGASYGYTF
TGTGCCAGCAGCCGACAGGGGGCTTCGTATGGCTACACCTTC
>TRBD1|TRBJ1-6|-|TRBV6-1
CASSDGQGNLRNSPLHF
TGTGCCAGCAGTGACGGACAGGGCAACCTAAGGAATTCACCCCTCCACTTT
>TRBD1|TRBJ1-5|once|TRBV7-2
CASSSLGQPQNF
TGTGCCAGCAGCTCCCTGGGACAGCCCCAGAATTTT
>-|TRBJ2-6|-|TRBV19
CASSISVFSGANVLTF
TGTGCCAGTAGTATTTCAGTATTCTCTGGGGCCAACGTCCTGACTTTC
>-|TRBJ1-1|-|TRBV19
CASPKTGNTEAFF
TGTGCCAGTCCTAAGACAGGGAACACTGAAGCTTTCTTT
>TRBD2|TRBJ2-4|-|TRBV28
CASSGSSGGLLAKNIQYF
TGTGCCAGCAGCGGGTCTAGCGGGGGACTGCTAGCCAAAAACATTCAGTACTTC
>-|TRBJ1-2|once|TRBV6-6
CASSRESPFRIYGYTF
TGTGCCAGCAGTCGGGAGTCCCCCTTTAGGATCTATGGCTACACCTTC
>-|TRBJ1-4|-|TRBV5-8
CASSLTGLQEKLFF
TGTGCCAGCAGCTTGACAGGGCTTCAGGAAAAACTGTTTTTT
>-|TRBJ1-6|-|TRBV5-4
CASSLQGNSPLHF
TGTGCCAGCAGCTTGCAGGGGAATTCACCCCTCCACTTT
>-|TRBJ1-2|-|TRBV15
CATSGRDGSNYGYTF
TGTGCCACCAGCGGGCGGGACGGATCTAACTATGGCTACACCTTC
>-|TRBJ2-1|-|TRBV12-5
CASGLELYNEQFF
TGTGCTAGTGGTTTGGAGCTTTACAATGAGCAGTTCTTC